These 27 T cell receptor beta chains originate from one sample sequenced in a study of blood T cell repertoires in COVID-19. Measured with immunoSEQ multiplex PCR; TCRdb has only the in-frame clones, and not every one. There are around 170,000 clones in the sample; 86% occur only once, and around 8.6% lies in the top ten. Sequenced: peripheral blood. All receptors derive from a man aged 50-60 years with active or convalescent COVID-19.

In this sample, this clone turned up once. V usage is TRBV6-2 or TRBV6-3 and J usage is TRBJ2-5, with 11 bases fitting TRBD2. V lost 0 bases, J lost 5 bases, and 8 bases stayed unmatched. Germline V gives CDR1 MNHEY, CDR2 SVGEGT. There are 17 residues in the CDR3. The CDR3 sequence is CASSYSIVAGGQETQYF. CDR3 DNA sequence: TGTGCCAGCAGTTACTCGATAGTAGCGGGGGGGCAGGAGACCCAGTACTTC.

J is TRBJ2-1 and V is TRBV10-2; 7 bases line up with TRBD1. CDR3 length: 15 amino acids. V dropped 6 bases and J dropped 5; count of bases not matched to a gene: 10. From germline, CDR1 is WSHSY and CDR2 SAAADI. CDR3 coding DNA: TGCGCCAGCAGAGCGACCGGGACAGTGCACAATGAGCAGTTCTTC. This translates into CASRATGTVHNEQFF.

The chain carries TRBV4-1 and TRBJ1-2; no definite D call. The CDR3 length is 11 residues. The germline V and J ends were trimmed by 1 base and 8 bases, with 5 bases remaining between them. The V gene's germline CDR1 is MGHRA and CDR2 YSYEKL. The CDR3 nucleotides read TGCGCCAGCAGCCAAGCTGGCGGCTACACCTTC. Translated: CASSQAGGYTF.

In regard to this clone: One junction end disagrees with the germline gene, perhaps due to a read error. The chain is built from TRBV12-3 or TRBV12-4 and TRBJ1-2; no firm D call. This CDR3 spans 12 amino acids. The CDR3 nucleotides are TGTGCCAGCAGTTTTCAGGCGACCCCCTTGTTCTTC. Translation: CASSFQATPLFF.

In this sample, this clone turned up a few times. CDR3 sequence (DNA): TGTGCCAGCAGCCTCCGGGACAGGGGGACCAATCAGCCCCAGCATTTT. Translated, it gives CASSLRDRGTNQPQHF. This chain uses TRBV6-2 or TRBV6-3 with TRBJ1-5; 11 bases agree with TRBD1. This CDR3 has 16 residues. Germline CDR1 reads MNHEY; CDR2 reads SVGEGT. Germline trimming cut 6 bases from V and 3 bases from J; bases unmatched to any gene: 7.

V usage is TRBV19 and J usage is TRBJ1-1, with TRBD1 matching over 7 bases. V dropped 8 bases and J dropped 0; count of bases not matched to a gene: 6. The CDR3 sequence is 14 residues long. CDR1 is LNHDA and CDR2 is SQIVND in the germline V gene (reference sequence). CDR3 DNA sequence: TGTGCCAGTTCAAGGGGACAGCTGAACACTGAAGCTTTCTTT. It codes for CASSRGQLNTEAFF.

The chain uses TRBV5-1 and TRBJ2-3; possibly TRBD1 for D (5 bases). The CDR3 is made up of 16 amino acids. Germline values: CDR1 SGHRS, CDR2 YFSETQ. The V end was cut by 3 bases, the J end by 6 bases, with 20 bases between. CDR3 region: CASSYLEGVIGDTQYF. In DNA, the CDR3 is TGCGCCAGCAGCTACCTCGAAGGGGTAATTGGGGATACGCAGTATTTT.

This clone showed up just a few times. The J gene is TRBJ1-3, the V gene TRBV28; D gene unclear. V was cut by 5 bases and J by 3 bases, with 11 bases left in between. Germline assignment: CDR1 MDHEN and CDR2 SYDVKM. This CDR3 region has 14 residues. The CDR3 spells CASSPPIGGNTIYF. The CDR3 DNA is TGTGCCAGCAGTCCCCCTATTGGTGGAAACACCATATATTTT.

This sequence joins TRBV7-6 and TRBJ1-6, with a tentative D call TRBD1 (5 bases). The CDR3 is 16 residues long. The germline gives CDR1 SGHVS, CDR2 FNYEAQ. V lost 5 bases, J lost 9 bases, and 20 bases lay in between. CDR3 protein: CASSPTASLGGSPLHF. Written as DNA, the CDR3 is TGTGCCAGCAGCCCCACCGCTTCCCTGGGGGGTTCACCCCTCCACTTT.

V is TRBV3-1 (or the pseudogene TRBV3-2) and J is TRBJ2-3, with D possibly being TRBD1 (6 bases). The CDR3 extends over 13 amino acids. Germline loops: CDR1 LGHDT, CDR2 YNNKEL (reference sequence). Trimming took 0 bases from V and 6 from J, leaving 7 bases between them. The CDR3 reads CASSQERGDTQYF. The CDR3 DNA follows: TGTGCCAGCAGCCAAGAGAGGGGGGATACGCAGTATTTT.

V usage is TRBV6-1 and J usage is TRBJ2-3; 7 nucleotides agree with TRBD2. Per the germline V gene, CDR1 is MNHNS and CDR2 is SASEGT. V was pared by 4 bases and J by 2 bases, with 9 bases of the junction left unmatched. The CDR3 contains 16 residues. The CDR3 bases are TGTGCCAGCAGTGCCCGGACTAGGGATCTCACAGATACGCAGTATTTT. It codes for CASSARTRDLTDTQYF.

The chain is built from TRBV11-2 and TRBJ2-3, with D possibly TRBD2 on 6 matching bases. Trimming took off 3 bases at V and 1 base at J, with 11 bases between the two ends. The CDR3 has 15 amino acids. Per germline, CDR1 SGHAT and CDR2 FQNNGV. The CDR3 DNA reads TGTGCCAGCAGCTTCCCGGGAGCTGGCACAGATACGCAGTATTTT. Protein product: CASSFPGAGTDTQYF.

The rearrangement uses TRBV28 and TRBJ1-3, with a tentative D call TRBD1 (5 bases). Germline V gene data show CDR1 as MDHEN and CDR2 as SYDVKM. V lost 5 bases to trimming and J lost 1 base, with 9 bases between them. This CDR3 has 14 amino acids. This chain's CDR3 is CASSTDISGNTIYF. The CDR3 DNA follows: TGTGCCAGCAGTACGGACATATCTGGAAACACCATATATTTT. Combining the CDR3 with reference TRBV28 and TRBJ1-3 gives the whole variable domain DVKVTQSSRYLVKRTGEKVFLECVQDMDHENMFWYRQDPGLGLRLIYFSYDVKMKEKGDIPEGYSVSREKKERFSLILESASTNQTSMYLCASSTDISGNTIYFGEGSWLTVV.

The chain is built from TRBV30 and TRBJ1-3, with 8 bases fitting TRBD1. CDR3 length: 15 amino acids. After removal of 8 bases from V and 1 base from J, the junction contained 10 bases not matched to a gene. Germline CDR1 and CDR2: GTSNPN and SVGIG (reference sequence). CDR3 nucleotide sequence: TGTGCCCTAGGACAGGGAGTCTCATCTGGAAACACCATATATTTT. The encoded protein is CALGQGVSSGNTIYF. Using reference TRBV30 and TRBJ1-3 for the parts outside the CDR3, the full variable domain is SQTIHQWPATLVQPVGSPLSLECTVEGTSNPNLYWYRQAAGRGLQLLFYSVGIGQISSEVPQNLSASRPQDRQFILSSKKLLLSDSGFYLCALGQGVSSGNTIYFGEGSWLTVV.

This chain uses TRBV4-3 with TRBJ2-5; TRBD2 agrees at 10 bases. V was clipped by 3 bases and J by 5 bases; unmatched bases: 15. CDR1 is LGHNA, CDR2 YSLEER, per germline. CDR3 length: 18 amino acids. In DNA, the CDR3 is TGCGCCAGCAGCCAGGAATCCCAAGCGGGGGGGCTCTGGGAGACCCAGTACTTC. Translation: CASSQESQAGGLWETQYF.

V and J are TRBV30 and TRBJ1-5; 7 bases are shared with TRBD1. Germline V gives CDR1 GTSNPN, CDR2 SVGIG (reference sequence). The CDR3 contains 16 residues. Trimming removed 2 bases from V and 7 bases from J; junction bases left unmatched: 14. This chain's CDR3 is CAWSIRDSGPVQPQHF. The CDR3 DNA follows: TGTGCCTGGAGTATCCGGGACAGTGGGCCTGTACAGCCCCAGCATTTT. Filled out from reference TRBV30 and TRBJ1-5, the complete variable domain reads SQTIHQWPATLVQPVGSPLSLECTVEGTSNPNLYWYRQAAGRGLQLLFYSVGIGQISSEVPQNLSASRPQDRQFILSSKKLLLSDSGFYLCAWSIRDSGPVQPQHFGDGTRLSIL.

The chain is built from TRBV7-3 and TRBJ2-2, with D possibly matching TRBD1 (6 bases). This CDR3 has 15 residues. Germline V gene sequence: CDR1 SGHTA, CDR2 FQGTGA. Trimming took 6 bases from V and 3 from J, leaving 14 bases between them. The CDR3 sequence is CASSHPPGDTGELFF. CDR3 sequence (DNA): TGTGCCAGCAGTCATCCCCCAGGGGACACCGGGGAGCTGTTTTTT.

This chain connects TRBV5-6 to TRBJ2-2; 10 positions match TRBD2. Germline V CDR1 and CDR2: SGHDT, YYEEEE. This CDR3 contains 14 residues. Losses at the gene ends were 4 bases for V and 14 bases for J; bases not matched to a gene: 11. The CDR3 DNA is TGTGCCAGCAGCCGAGGGACTAGCGACAACGTTCTGTTTTTT. As protein: CASSRGTSDNVLFF.

The CDR3 protein is CASSHWDLVRAETQYF. CDR3 in DNA: TGTGCCAGCAGCCATTGGGACTTGGTTCGGGCAGAGACCCAGTACTTC. The chain carries TRBV3-1 (or the pseudogene TRBV3-2) and TRBJ2-5, with a weak D call TRBD2 (6 bases). The CDR3 contains 16 residues. In germline, CDR1 is LGHDT, CDR2 YNNKEL (reference sequence). The germline V and J ends were trimmed by 3 bases and 4 bases, with 18 bases remaining between them.

The chain has TRBV19 and TRBJ1-2, with D tentatively TRBD1 (6 bases). Germline CDR1 LNHDA, CDR2 SQIVND (reference sequence). The CDR3 loop spans 13 amino acids. Between the trimmed V and J ends, which lost 5 bases and 2 bases, there was a span of 9 bases. The CDR3 spells CASSLDRNYGYTF. The CDR3 region has the DNA TGTGCCAGTAGTCTCGACAGGAACTATGGCTACACCTTC. Full variable domain (missing parts from reference TRBV19 and TRBJ1-2): DGGITQSPKYLFRKEGQNVTLSCEQNLNHDAMYWYRQDPGQGLRLIYYSQIVNDFQKGDIAEGYSVSREKKESFPLTVTSAQKNPTAFYLCASSLDRNYGYTFGSGTRLTVV.

The V and J genes are TRBV7-3 and TRBJ2-3; 8 nucleotides line up with TRBD2. CDR3 length: 18 amino acids. The V gene's germline CDR1 is SGHTA and CDR2 FQGTGA. The junction had 19 bases not matched to a gene; V was cut back by 2 bases and J by 9 bases. The CDR3 loop is CASSLYWVAGLQGWTQYF. The CDR3 bases are TGTGCCAGCAGCTTATACTGGGTAGCGGGGCTGCAAGGATGGACGCAGTATTTT. Together with reference TRBV7-3 and TRBJ2-3, the CDR3 gives the full variable domain: GAGVSQTPSNKVTEKGKYVELRCDPISGHTALYWYRQSLGQGPEFLIYFQGTGAADDSGLPNDRFFAVRPEGSVSTLKIQRTERGDSAVYLCASSLYWVAGLQGWTQYFGPGTRLTVL.

The CDR3 coding sequence is TGTGCCAGTAGTGCTAAACAGGGTTCTAACTATGGCTACACCTTC. It encodes CASSAKQGSNYGYTF. The chain joins TRBV19 to TRBJ1-2; maybe TRBD1 (6 bases). The CDR3 has 15 residues. From germline, CDR1 is LNHDA and CDR2 SQIVND (reference sequence). V was shortened by 5 bases and J by 0 bases, with 13 bases between the two germline ends.

The CDR3 sequence: CAWSGVGQGGKLFF. In nucleotides, the CDR3 is TGTGCCTGGAGTGGAGTCGGTCAGGGGGGAAAACTGTTTTTT. This chain connects TRBV30 to TRBJ1-4, with 7 bases lining up with TRBD1. Germline assignment: CDR1 GTSNPN and CDR2 SVGIG (reference sequence). CDR3 length: 14 residues. V dropped 1 base and J dropped 10; count of bases not matched to a gene: 9.

The chain uses TRBV18 and TRBJ1-2; 12 nucleotides line up with TRBD1. The CDR3 extends over 16 amino acids. V lost 4 bases, J lost 4 bases, and 7 bases stayed unmatched. The germline gives CDR1 KGHSH, CDR2 LQKENI. The CDR3 is CASSRGRDRGPYGYTF. Here the CDR3 DNA reads TGTGCCAGCTCACGAGGACGGGACAGGGGGCCCTATGGCTACACCTTC.

The CDR3 sequence is CASSESWGTGEGNTEAFF. The DNA for the CDR3 is TGCGCCAGCAGTGAGTCTTGGGGGACAGGGGAGGGGAACACTGAAGCTTTCTTT. The rearrangement joins TRBV10-1 to TRBJ1-1; 10 bases fit TRBD1. CDR3 size: 18 residues. V shed 0 bases and J 1 base; nucleotides not matched to a gene: 8. The V gene's germline CDR1 is WNHNN and CDR2 SYGVQD (reference sequence).

This chain links TRBV7-2 with TRBJ1-1; D unclear. Trimming left V 5 bases short and J 6 bases short, with 19 bases between. The CDR3 sequence is 15 residues long. The germline gives CDR1 SGHTA, CDR2 FQGNSA. The CDR3 sequence is CASSLAPGKSAEAFF. DNA for the CDR3: TGTGCCAGCAGCCTCGCCCCGGGAAAATCGGCTGAAGCTTTCTTT.

The V gene is TRBV28, the J gene TRBJ1-2, with TRBD1 identical over 9 bases. V was clipped by 5 bases and J by 8 bases; unmatched bases: 12. The CDR3 consists of 15 residues. Per the germline V gene, CDR1 is MDHEN and CDR2 is SYDVKM. The CDR3 coding sequence is TGTGCCAGCAGTATGGGACAGGGACGCCTGGGGGGCTACACCTTC. Its protein product is CASSMGQGRLGGYTF.